The T cell receptor beta chain described here comes from a study of blood T cell repertoires in COVID-19 (dated by TCRdb to between 2020 and 2021). At the level of the whole study: Samples covering the acute and convalescent phases of COVID-19 were provided by collaborators in the United States, Italy and Spain. The material from the prospective study consisted of cDNA or gDNA derived from T cells, B-cell-depleted T cells, or PBMCs. The dataset comprised deeply sampled blood TCRbeta repertoires from subjects exposed to, actively infected with, or recovered from COVID-19. The repertoires were released in a freely available public database meant as a resource for research on the immune response to SARS-CoV-2. The samples were drawn from two sources: the first 160 participants of the ongoing ImmuneRACE study, and 1,254 subjects contributed by 6 global collaborators. Nearly every sample came with metadata listing a de-identified subject ID, COVID-19 status, age in years and sex. Where HLA class I and class II types were available, the types were taken from metadata supplied by the sample provider, not from assay-based typing.

One collaborating source in Seattle enrolled patients while the patients were actively infected and followed the patients over time throughout the course of disease. Each collaborating institution followed its own protocols to collect whole blood in K2EDTA tubes. For TCRbeta analysis, collaborators shipped samples as frozen whole blood, isolated PBMCs, or DNA extracted from either of those sample types. Broader findings and caveats from the paper: The amount of clinical and demographic metadata varied by source and participant and was provided uncurated.

The immunoSEQ Assay, a bias-controlled multiplex PCR, was used to amplify TCRbeta CDR3 regions from genomic DNA. Turning to the authors' computational methods: Nucleated cell counts per sample were estimated from amplification of reference gene primers within the assay. To quantify the absolute abundance of each unique TCRbeta CDR3 rearrangement, sequence reads were collapsed and filtered. Productive Simpson clonality was computed per sample as the square root of Simpson's diversity index over productive rearrangements. In TCRdb, the immuneACCESS table is reduced to in-frame sequences with V and J assigned. These tables do not hold every clone; where another copy was compared, an unresolved V gene accounts for under half, and the others remain unexplained. V and J calls and clone size follow that table, whereas D and trimming were derived from the DNA. Within this sample are about 82,000 clones, with around 78% of them counted one time only. In total, the top ten clones hold about a third of the sample.

The germline V gene supplies CDR1 SGHTA and CDR2 FQGNSA. V drops 4 bases and J drops 3 bases, leaving 19 bases in between. The cysteine opens and the phenylalanine closes a CDR3 of 17 amino acids. CDR3 DNA only is kept here, 51 bases in frame from base 1. Only a few counts were recorded for this clone. Its antigen remains undetermined. No base quality information exists; no much larger clone differs at one position. The sequence was collected from a man aged 55-75 years with COVID-19, enrolled during active disease. The sequence joins TRBV7-2 to TRBJ1-5, and the D gene may be TRBD1, 6 bases matching. The sequenced sample consisted of peripheral blood. The DNA is as follows: TGTGCCAGCAGCTCGCGACCGACAGGTATCGCCAATCAGCCCCAGCATTTT. It translates to CASSSRPTGIANQPQHF.